These 9 T cell receptor beta chains share one sample of origin, sequenced in a study of T cells in localized non-small cell lung cancer. The table came from immunoSEQ multiplex PCR; TCRdb's copy has only in-frame clones and leaves some out. The sample holds around 50,000 clones; around 87% are singletons and the top ten take about 17%. The sequences come from PBMCs, collected before any cancer treatment. These receptors were obtained from a female donor with stage II lung adenocarcinoma.

V usage is TRBV5-4 and J usage is TRBJ1-1; 7 bases match TRBD1. CDR3 length equals 14 residues. The germline gives CDR1 SGHNT, CDR2 YYREEE (reference sequence). The V gene end was trimmed by 4 bases and the J gene end by 0 bases; junction bases not matched to a gene: 3. For the CDR3, the DNA is TGTGCCAGCAGCGGGGACAGTCTGAACACTGAAGCTTTCTTT. It translates to CASSGDSLNTEAFF.

V usage is TRBV11-2 and J usage is TRBJ1-1; 7 nucleotides line up with TRBD1. Germline V gene sequence: CDR1 SGHAT, CDR2 FQNNGV. The CDR3 spans 12 residues. The V gene end was trimmed by 5 bases and the J gene end by 4 bases; junction bases not matched to a gene: 1. The CDR3 region has the DNA TGTGCCAGCAGCCCAGGGGGCACTGAAGCTTTCTTT. Translating gives CASSPGGTEAFF.

V is TRBV4-1 and J is TRBJ2-7; D is unresolved. The CDR3 totals 15 residues. V dropped 3 bases and J dropped 0 bases, with 12 bases sitting between them. CDR1 is MGHRA and CDR2 is YSYEKL in the germline V gene. This CDR3 reads CASSQLRSSSYEQYF. CDR3 coding DNA: TGCGCCAGCAGCCAGCTGAGGAGCTCCTCCTACGAGCAGTACTTC.

This sequence joins TRBV7-9 and TRBJ1-4; tentative D call: TRBD1 (5 bases). CDR1 is SEHNR and CDR2 is FQNEAQ in the germline V gene (reference sequence). The CDR3 covers 17 residues. V was shortened by 3 bases and J by 3 bases, with 17 bases between the two germline ends. The DNA of the CDR3 is TGTGCCAGCAGCTTTCGTCGGGGGGACGGATCTAATGAAAAACTGTTTTTT. This encodes CASSFRRGDGSNEKLFF.

The rearrangement uses TRBV5-1 and TRBJ1-2; tentatively, D is TRBD1 (5 bases). V lost 0 bases and J 3 bases, leaving 12 bases between the germline ends. Germline CDR1 reads SGHRS; CDR2 reads YFSETQ. CDR3 size: 15 residues. CDR3 in amino acids: CASSLGGVQDYGYTF. The CDR3 DNA sequence: TGCGCCAGCAGCTTGGGGGGCGTTCAAGACTATGGCTACACCTTC.

V is TRBV5-4 and J is TRBJ1-1, with TRBD1 identical over 8 bases. Germline V gives CDR1 SGHNT, CDR2 YYREEE (reference sequence). The CDR3 is made up of 14 amino acids. Trimming cost V 3 bases and J 0 bases; bases outside gene matches: 1. This CDR3 is CASSSGGMNTEAFF. The CDR3 nucleotides read TGTGCCAGCAGCTCAGGGGGCATGAACACTGAAGCTTTCTTT.

The chain carries TRBV6-5 and TRBJ1-5, with unresolved D. Trimming left V 6 bases short and J 0 bases short, with 12 bases between. This CDR3 is 15 amino acids long. Per the germline V gene, CDR1 is MNHEY and CDR2 is SVGAGI. CDR3 in DNA: TGTGCCAGCAGCCGATCATTATATAGCAATCAGCCCCAGCATTTT. Translating gives CASSRSLYSNQPQHF.

The V call is TRBV7-8, the J call TRBJ2-7; D gene unclear. The V and J ends lost 1 base and 1 base respectively, with 5 bases between them. The CDR3 length is 13 residues. CDR1 is SGHVS and CDR2 is FQNEAQ in the germline V gene. The CDR3 DNA reads TGTGCCAGCAGCTTAGAACATTCCTACGAGCAGTACTTC. The encoded protein is CASSLEHSYEQYF.

CDR3 sequence reads: CASSVKPVGQLGSYNEQFF. CDR3 sequence (DNA): TGTGCCAGCAGTGTTAAACCCGTTGGACAGTTGGGCTCCTACAATGAGCAGTTCTTC. The J gene is TRBJ2-1, the V gene TRBV6-1; perhaps TRBD1 as D (6 bases). The germline V and J ends were trimmed by 4 bases and 0 bases, with 22 bases remaining between them. This CDR3 is built from 19 residues. The germline V gene has CDR1 MNHNS and CDR2 SASEGT.